The 17 T cell receptor beta chains given below trace back to one sample, sequenced in a study of blood T cell repertoires in COVID-19. The method was immunoSEQ multiplex PCR; TCRdb's version includes in-frame clones alone and lacks a portion of them. The sample consists of 170,000 or so clones, 80% of them appearing once. The sequenced sample consisted of peripheral blood. These receptors came from a man between 65 and 79 years old with active or convalescent COVID-19.

This chain joins TRBV27 and TRBJ1-1; D is undetermined. CDR3 length: 13 amino acids. Germline-derived CDR1 and CDR2 are MNHEY and SMNVEV (reference sequence). Trimming shortened V by 6 bases and J by 4 bases, and 12 bases separated the two germline ends. CDR3 DNA: TGTGCCAGCAGACGGGTCGAGGTCACTGAAGCTTTCTTT. Translating gives CASRRVEVTEAFF.

The chain combines TRBV3-1 (or the pseudogene TRBV3-2) with TRBJ2-7, with a weak D call TRBD1 (5 bases). The V end was cut by 4 bases, the J end by 2 bases, with 12 bases between. The CDR3 is made up of 14 amino acids. Germline CDR1 LGHDT, CDR2 YNNKEL (reference sequence). The CDR3 loop is CASSPTATAYEQYF. CDR3 in DNA: TGTGCCAGCAGCCCGACAGCCACGGCCTACGAGCAGTACTTC.

This chain uses TRBV19 with TRBJ2-3; a weak D match, TRBD1 (5 bases). CDR1 and CDR2 from the germline V gene are LNHDA and SQIVND (reference sequence). The CDR3 has 13 residues. Trimming took 4 bases from V and 2 from J, leaving 7 bases between them. Here the CDR3 DNA reads TGTGCCAGTAGTAACAGGCTCACAGATACGCAGTATTTT. Its translation is CASSNRLTDTQYF.

The chain couples TRBV30 to TRBJ1-1; D is ambiguous. Germline CDR1 reads GTSNPN; CDR2 reads SVGIG (reference sequence). Trimming took 2 bases from V and 4 from J, leaving 8 bases between them. This CDR3 has 12 amino acids. The CDR3 nucleotides are TGTGCCTGGAGTACCGGGAGCACTGAAGCTTTCTTT. It codes for CAWSTGSTEAFF. The complete variable domain, with remaining parts taken from reference TRBV30 and TRBJ1-1, reads SQTIHQWPATLVQPVGSPLSLECTVEGTSNPNLYWYRQAAGRGLQLLFYSVGIGQISSEVPQNLSASRPQDRQFILSSKKLLLSDSGFYLCAWSTGSTEAFFGQGTRLTVV.

V gene TRBV6-5 combines with J gene TRBJ1-4, with D maybe TRBD1 (6 bases). This CDR3 comprises 14 residues. V was shortened by 6 bases and J by 3 bases, with 11 bases between the two germline ends. Looked up from germline, CDR1 is MNHEY and CDR2 is SVGAGI. CDR3 in DNA: TGTGCCAGCAGGCCCGGGACACCTAATGAAAAACTGTTTTTT. Its translation: CASRPGTPNEKLFF.

The chain employs TRBV3-1 (or the pseudogene TRBV3-2) and TRBJ2-7; D might be TRBD2 (6 bases). This CDR3 is 14 amino acids long. V was cut by 7 bases and J by 2 bases, with 15 bases left in between. The V gene's germline CDR1 is LGHDT and CDR2 YNNKEL (reference sequence). This CDR3 is CASTPSGLPYEQYF. The CDR3 region has the DNA TGTGCCAGCACCCCCTCGGGACTCCCCTACGAGCAGTACTTC.

The rearrangement joins TRBV6-5 to TRBJ2-1; 15 bases match TRBD2. V gave up 6 bases and J gave up 13 bases; unmatched junction bases: 7. The germline CDR1 and CDR2 sequences are MNHEY and SVGAGI. The CDR3 runs 14 residues. The CDR3 DNA sequence: TGTGCCAGCAGACCCGGACTAGCGGGAGGGGGCCAGTTCTTC. This sequence encodes CASRPGLAGGGQFF.

This clone was counted once. The chain couples TRBV5-8 to TRBJ1-2; 8 bases fit TRBD1. In germline, CDR1 is SGHTS, CDR2 YDEGEE. This CDR3 spans 16 amino acids. Trimming at V came to 4 bases and at J to 8 bases, leaving 16 bases not matched to a gene. The CDR3 DNA reads TGTGCCAGCAGCGACTCATCTAGGACAGGGAAAGAAGGCTACACCTTC. Translating gives CASSDSSRTGKEGYTF.

The chain couples TRBV19 to TRBJ2-7; 7 positions match TRBD1. The V gene's germline CDR1 is LNHDA and CDR2 SQIVND (reference sequence). The CDR3 has 13 amino acids. The V segment lost 11 bases and the J segment 7 bases; nucleotides outside the gene matches: 14. The CDR3 protein is CASKGALKEEQYF. In DNA, the CDR3 is TGTGCCTCAAAGGGGGCTTTGAAGGAAGAGCAGTACTTC.

The genes are TRBV7-3 and TRBJ2-1; a possible D gene is TRBD2 (5 bases). V was clipped by 4 bases and J by 6 bases, with 19 bases between them. CDR3 length equals 16 residues. The germline V gene has CDR1 SGHTA and CDR2 FQGTGA. In DNA form, the CDR3 reads TGTGCCAGCAGCTCCTCTCGGGGTGTCCCAGCCAATGAGCAGTTCTTC. This translates into CASSSSRGVPANEQFF.

This chain uses TRBV20-1 with TRBJ2-1; D is unresolved. Trimming stripped 6 bases from V and 6 bases from J, with 9 bases between. This CDR3 has 11 amino acids. Germline values: CDR1 DFQATT, CDR2 SNEGSKA (reference sequence). As DNA, the CDR3 is TGCAGTGCCCGCCGAGCCAATGAGCAGTTCTTC. Translating gives CSARRANEQFF.

The chain couples TRBV6-5 to TRBJ1-2; 8 bases align to TRBD1. V lost 6 bases to trimming and J lost 4 bases; unmatched junction nucleotides: 7. Germline-derived CDR1 and CDR2 are MNHEY and SVGAGI. The CDR3 covers 14 residues. The CDR3 sequence is CASRTTGAPYGYTF. CDR3 nucleotide sequence: TGTGCCAGCAGGACGACAGGGGCTCCCTATGGCTACACCTTC.

This chain uses TRBV9 with TRBJ1-6, with a possible D match to TRBD1 (6 bases). Trimming took 3 bases from V and 6 from J, leaving 22 bases between them. CDR1 is SGDLS, CDR2 YYNGEE, per germline. The length of the CDR3 is 18 residues. CDR3 DNA: TGTGCCAGCAGCGAGACCACCCGGTGGGCAGGGGCTAATTCACCCCTCCACTTT. Its protein product is CASSETTRWAGANSPLHF.

This chain joins TRBV2 and TRBJ2-7; 7 bases line up with TRBD1. J lost 7 bases, V lost 5 bases, and 11 bases had no gene match. The germline CDR1 and CDR2 sequences are SNHLY and FYNNEI. The CDR3 totals 14 residues. Written as DNA, the CDR3 is TGTGCCAGCAGTTGGGACAGAACAGCGCTGGAGCAGTACTTC. Protein sequence: CASSWDRTALEQYF.

The chain couples TRBV7-2 to TRBJ2-1, with 13 bases fitting TRBD2. The CDR3 loop spans 15 amino acids. Looked up from germline, CDR1 is SGHTA and CDR2 is FQGNSA. The J segment lost 9 bases and the V segment lost 5 bases, leaving 7 bases of the junction unmatched. The CDR3 DNA sequence: TGTGCCAGCAGCCCCGGACTAGCGGGAGACGGTGAGCAGTTCTTC. Its translation: CASSPGLAGDGEQFF.

The rearrangement uses TRBV6-6 and TRBJ1-1, with a tentative D call TRBD1 (6 bases). The CDR3 is made up of 12 amino acids. The V end lost 6 bases, the J end lost 7 bases, and 12 bases lay between the germline ends. From germline, CDR1 is MNHNY and CDR2 SVGAGI (reference sequence). The CDR3 here is CASRILQGEAFF. The CDR3 DNA follows: TGTGCCAGCAGAATTTTACAGGGTGAAGCTTTCTTT.

The chain couples TRBV6-2 or TRBV6-3 to TRBJ2-6, with 9 bases fitting TRBD2. Per germline, CDR1 MNHEY and CDR2 SVGEGT. This CDR3 has 19 residues. The J segment lost 3 bases and the V segment lost 6 bases, leaving 15 bases of the junction unmatched. The CDR3, as DNA: TGTGCCAGCAGCGCCCGTGGGACTAGCAGGAGAGGTGGGGCCAACGTCCTGACTTTC. Amino acids: CASSARGTSRRGGANVLTF.